These 22 T cell receptor beta chains share one sample of origin, sequenced in a study of vaccination and CD4 T cells after COVID-19. Sample treatment: approximately 11-day PBMC culture with coronavirus spike peptide pools or control peptides (ViraFEST assay). CD4+ T cells of the unexposed donor were collected before the COVID-19 pandemic (2011-2018). Their antigens are not known. Oncomine TCR Beta short-read sequencing was applied to DNA from cultured CD4+ T cells. A single record per CDR3 protein comes from TCRdb applying MiXCR to the PCR reads. The sample has about 8,600 distinct CDR3 sequences, around 48% seen once. Sequencing was carried out using CD4+ T cells from blood, cultured in vitro. These receptors all come from a human donor in good health.

This clonotype showed up just a few times. The chain combines TRBV20-1 with TRBJ1-5; 10 bases map to TRBD1. The CDR3 spans 20 residues. V shed 3 bases, J shed 2 bases, and the junction held 19 bases outside the gene matches. Germline V gene sequence: CDR1 DFQATT, CDR2 SNEGSKA (reference sequence). This chain's CDR3 is CSASGFSETGGGSGNQPQHF. The CDR3 bases are TGCAGTGCTAGTGGTTTCTCCGAGACAGGGGGCGGAAGTGGCAATCAGCCCCAGCATTTT.

CDR3 loop: CSARGPGLAVYEQYF. The DNA for the CDR3 is TGCAGTGCTAGAGGACCGGGACTAGCGGTGTACGAGCAGTACTTC. The chain links TRBV20-1 to TRBJ2-7; 11 bases are shared with TRBD2. This CDR3 contains 15 residues. V gave up 1 base and J gave up 4 bases; unmatched junction bases: 6. The germline V gene encodes CDR1 DFQATT and CDR2 SNEGSKA (reference sequence).

V is TRBV7-6 and J is TRBJ1-1, with D perhaps matching TRBD1 (6 bases). Germline CDR1 reads SGHVS; CDR2 reads FNYEAQ. Trimming removed 5 bases at V and 2 bases at J, with 9 bases between. The CDR3 spans 13 residues. The CDR3 is CASSADSNTEAFF. The CDR3 bases are TGTGCCAGCAGCGCGGACAGTAACACTGAAGCTTTCTTT. The full variable domain, its missing parts supplied by reference TRBV7-6 and TRBJ1-1, is GAGVSQSPRYKVTKRGQDVALRCDPISGHVSLYWYRQALGQGPEFLTYFNYEAQQDKSGLPNDRFSAERPEGSISTLTIQRTEQRDSAMYRCASSADSNTEAFFGQGTRLTVV.

The CDR3 region is CASSRTSGWDNEQFF. In nucleotides, the CDR3 is TGTGCCAGCAGCCGCACTAGCGGGTGGGACAATGAGCAGTTCTTC. The chain is built from TRBV11-3 and TRBJ2-1; TRBD2 agrees at 9 bases. Trimming removed 5 bases from V and 5 bases from J; junction bases left unmatched: 7. Germline lookup yields CDR1 SGHNT and CDR2 YENEEA. The CDR3 has 15 amino acids.

This clonotype was found a few times. The V call is TRBV6-1, the J call TRBJ1-6, with unresolved D. Trimming left V 5 bases short and J 7 bases short, with 18 bases between. This CDR3 is 16 amino acids long. Germline V gives CDR1 MNHNS, CDR2 SASEGT. CDR3: CASSPLVLTANSPLHF. The CDR3 DNA follows: TGTGCCAGCAGTCCCCTCGTACTTACGGCCAATTCACCCCTCCACTTT.

This chain connects TRBV5-1 to TRBJ1-1; D is ambiguous. The CDR3 extends over 14 amino acids. The germline V gene encodes CDR1 SGHRS and CDR2 YFSETQ. Trimming left V 6 bases short and J 7 bases short, with 19 bases between. The CDR3 protein is CASMEPGMNYEAFF. CDR3 coding DNA: TGCGCCAGCATGGAACCGGGGATGAATTATGAAGCTTTCTTT.

This clonotype was picked up a small number of times. The rearrangement joins TRBV30 to TRBJ1-1, with a weak D call TRBD1 (6 bases). V lost 4 bases and J 1 base, leaving 7 bases between the germline ends. The CDR3 runs to 12 residues. Per germline, CDR1 GTSNPN and CDR2 SVGIG (reference sequence). The CDR3 DNA sequence: TGTGCCTGGAACAGGGAGAACACTGAAGCTTTCTTT. Translation gives CAWNRENTEAFF.

The rearrangement uses TRBV20-1 and TRBJ2-3; 8 bases agree with TRBD2. There are 14 residues in the CDR3. V trimming: 5 bases; J trimming: 4 bases; junction bases outside the gene matches: 8. Germline lookup yields CDR1 DFQATT and CDR2 SNEGSKA (reference sequence). CDR3 residues: CSAELGLDSDTQYF. The CDR3 region has the DNA TGCAGTGCTGAACTGGGACTAGACTCAGATACGCAGTATTTT.

The V call is TRBV6-1, the J call TRBJ1-6, with 9 bases matching TRBD1. The CDR3 length is 13 residues. Germline trimming cut 6 bases from V and 7 bases from J; bases unmatched to any gene: 1. Germline V lookup: CDR1 MNHNS, CDR2 SASEGT. This CDR3 reads CASRDRGNSPLHF. Written as DNA, the CDR3 is TGTGCCAGCAGGGACAGGGGAAATTCACCCCTCCACTTT.

The sample holds a few counts of this clonotype. V and J are TRBV7-2 and TRBJ1-5, with D possibly being TRBD1 (5 bases). The CDR3 covers 15 residues. Trimming took 3 bases from V and 4 from J, leaving 13 bases between them. CDR1 is SGHTA, CDR2 FQGNSA, per germline. This CDR3 is CASSLRGVRNQPQHF. CDR3 nucleotide sequence: TGTGCCAGCAGCTTGAGAGGGGTTAGGAATCAGCCCCAGCATTTT.

This clonotype turned up a few times. The chain is built from TRBV20-1 and TRBJ1-2; tentative D call: TRBD1 (5 bases). Trimming took 3 bases from V and 2 from J, leaving 10 bases between them. CDR3 size: 13 residues. The germline CDR1 and CDR2 sequences are DFQATT and SNEGSKA (reference sequence). CDR3 sequence reads: CSARPDSNYGYTF. CDR3 in DNA: TGCAGTGCTAGGCCTGACAGCAACTATGGCTACACCTTC.

This clonotype was seen only a few times. The chain recombines TRBV20-1 with TRBJ1-6, with TRBD1 identical over 9 bases. Germline CDR1 is DFQATT and CDR2 is SNEGSKA (reference sequence). V dropped 4 bases and J dropped 6; count of bases not matched to a gene: 7. The CDR3 spans 15 residues. The CDR3 bases are TGCAGTGCTAAACTACCGGGACAGGGTAATTCACCCCTCCACTTT. Translating it yields CSAKLPGQGNSPLHF.

This clonotype was found once. The gene calls are TRBV6-2 or TRBV6-3 and TRBJ1-3; D may be TRBD1 (6 bases). Germline V gene sequence: CDR1 MNHEY, CDR2 SVGEGT. V lost 7 bases, J lost 1 base, and 17 bases lay in between. The CDR3 spans 16 residues. CDR3 sequence (DNA): TGTGCCAGCACCTCCCACAGGGTTTCGTCTGGAAACACCATATATTTT. Encoded protein: CASTSHRVSSGNTIYF.

This clonotype was detected only a few times. This sequence joins TRBV7-2 and TRBJ1-5, with D maybe TRBD1 (5 bases). Trimming left V 5 bases short and J 5 bases short, with 7 bases between. CDR1 SGHTA and CDR2 FQGNSA come from the germline V gene. This CDR3 has 12 amino acids. CDR3 residues: CASSRGDQPQHF. DNA for the CDR3: TGTGCCAGCAGCCGAGGGGATCAGCCCCAGCATTTT.

This chain uses TRBV6-4 with TRBJ2-3, with TRBD2 matching over 9 bases. The CDR3 consists of 18 residues. The V gene end was trimmed by 3 bases and the J gene end by 2 bases; junction bases not matched to a gene: 12. The germline V gene has CDR1 MRHNA and CDR2 SNTAGT. CDR3 amino acids: CASSEFPWSGGNTDTQYF. In DNA, the CDR3 is TGTGCCAGCAGTGAGTTCCCTTGGAGCGGGGGGAACACAGATACGCAGTATTTT.

This clonotype was observed a handful of times. The chain has TRBV11-3 and TRBJ2-2; TRBD2 matches at 9 bases. Unmatched junction bases numbered 8, after V lost 8 bases and J lost 4 bases. From germline, CDR1 is SGHNT and CDR2 YENEEA. CDR3 size: 15 residues. CDR3: CASCPAGGSTGELFF. The DNA for the CDR3 is TGTGCCAGCTGTCCAGCGGGAGGTAGCACCGGGGAGCTGTTTTTT.

CDR3 DNA: TGTGCCACCCTTGGGGCGTACACCGGGGAGCTGTTTTTT. The encoded protein is CATLGAYTGELFF. The chain recombines TRBV19 with TRBJ2-2, with a weak D call TRBD1 (5 bases). The CDR3 is 13 amino acids. V lost 10 bases to trimming and J lost 3 bases, with 12 bases between them. Germline CDR1 is LNHDA and CDR2 is SQIVND (reference sequence).

This clonotype came up once. The chain recombines TRBV14 with TRBJ1-6; 8 bases map to TRBD1. Trimming at V came to 4 bases and at J to 6 bases, leaving 5 bases not matched to a gene. There are 15 residues in the CDR3. Germline V gene sequence: CDR1 SGHDN, CDR2 FVKESK. The CDR3 coding sequence is TGTGCCAGCAGCCCCTCAACAGGGGGTAATTCACCCCTCCACTTT. It specifies CASSPSTGGNSPLHF.

V is TRBV5-8 and J is TRBJ2-7; no clear D. The CDR3 is 15 residues long. Germline V gives CDR1 SGHTS, CDR2 YDEGEE. V was clipped by 2 bases and J by 0 bases, with 12 bases between them. CDR3 residues: CASSFKAASSYEQYF. The CDR3, as DNA: TGTGCCAGCAGCTTCAAGGCAGCGTCCTCCTACGAGCAGTACTTC.

This clonotype was seen only a few times. The gene calls are TRBV20-1 and TRBJ1-5; TRBD1 agrees at 9 bases. Germline CDR1 reads DFQATT; CDR2 reads SNEGSKA (reference sequence). The V gene end was trimmed by 4 bases and the J gene end by 0 bases; junction bases not matched to a gene: 10. The CDR3 spans 17 residues. CDR3 nucleotide sequence: TGCAGTGCTACCTCTTTGACAGGGGGACATAGCAATCAGCCCCAGCATTTT. Encoded protein: CSATSLTGGHSNQPQHF.

The V and J genes are TRBV5-1 and TRBJ1-1, with D unclear. The CDR3 spans 16 residues. The V gene's germline CDR1 is SGHRS and CDR2 YFSETQ. Trimming took off 5 bases at V and 1 base at J, with 18 bases between the two ends. The CDR3 sequence: CASSLETSRRNTEAFF. The CDR3 DNA reads TGCGCCAGCAGTCTTGAGACCAGCAGGAGGAACACTGAAGCTTTCTTT.

The CDR3 protein is CATSYKRGYGYTF. The CDR3 nucleotides are TGTGCCACCAGTTACAAAAGGGGCTATGGCTACACCTTC. The rearrangement uses TRBV24-1 and TRBJ1-2; a possible D gene is TRBD1 (5 bases). V was cut by 6 bases and J by 4 bases, with 11 bases left in between. CDR1 and CDR2 from the germline V gene are KGHDR and SFDVKD. The CDR3 runs to 13 residues.